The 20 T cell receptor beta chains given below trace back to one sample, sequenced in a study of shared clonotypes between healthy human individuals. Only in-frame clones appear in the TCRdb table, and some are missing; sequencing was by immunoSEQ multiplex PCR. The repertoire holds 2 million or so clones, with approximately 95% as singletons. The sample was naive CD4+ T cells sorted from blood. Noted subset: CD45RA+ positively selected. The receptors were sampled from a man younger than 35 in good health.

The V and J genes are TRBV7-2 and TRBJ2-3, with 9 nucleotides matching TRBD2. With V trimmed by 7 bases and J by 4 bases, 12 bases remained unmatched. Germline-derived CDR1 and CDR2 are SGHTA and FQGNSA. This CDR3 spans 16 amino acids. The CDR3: CASTYLGLASSDTQYF. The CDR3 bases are TGTGCCAGCACCTATTTGGGACTAGCTTCATCAGATACGCAGTATTTT.

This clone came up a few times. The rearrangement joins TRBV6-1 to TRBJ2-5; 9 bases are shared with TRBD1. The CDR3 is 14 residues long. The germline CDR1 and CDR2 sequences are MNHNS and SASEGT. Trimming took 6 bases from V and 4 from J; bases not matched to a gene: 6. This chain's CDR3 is CASRAPGQGETQYF. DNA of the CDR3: TGTGCCAGCAGGGCCCCGGGACAGGGAGAGACCCAGTACTTC.

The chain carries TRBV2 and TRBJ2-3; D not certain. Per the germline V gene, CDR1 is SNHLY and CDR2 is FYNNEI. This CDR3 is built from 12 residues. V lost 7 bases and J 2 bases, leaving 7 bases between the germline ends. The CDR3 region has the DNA TGTGCCAGCATCGGCGACACAGATACGCAGTATTTT. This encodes CASIGDTDTQYF.

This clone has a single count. CDR3 in amino acids: CASSWRDQETQYF. CDR3 DNA sequence: TGTGCCAGCAGTTGGAGGGACCAAGAGACCCAGTACTTC. The genes are TRBV6-6 and TRBJ2-5; D may be TRBD2 (6 bases). The germline V and J ends were trimmed by 4 bases and 0 bases, with 6 bases remaining between them. This CDR3 contains 13 residues. Germline loops: CDR1 MNHNY, CDR2 SVGAGI (reference sequence).

In nucleotides, the CDR3 is TGTGCCTGGGGTAACAGGAAGCACTCTGGAAACACCATATATTTT. It yields the protein CAWGNRKHSGNTIYF. The genes are TRBV30 and TRBJ1-3, with a tentative D call TRBD1 (5 bases). Trimming took 5 bases from V and 0 from J, leaving 14 bases between them. CDR1 GTSNPN and CDR2 SVGIG come from the germline V gene (reference sequence). The CDR3 is made up of 15 amino acids.

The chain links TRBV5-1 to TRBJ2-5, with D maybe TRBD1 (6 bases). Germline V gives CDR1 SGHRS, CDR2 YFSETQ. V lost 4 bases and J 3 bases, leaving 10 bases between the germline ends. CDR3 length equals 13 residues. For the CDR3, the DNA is TGCGCCAGCAGCATGGACAGAAAAGAGACCCAGTACTTC. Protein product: CASSMDRKETQYF.

The CDR3 here is CASSPAKQNTEAFF. DNA of the CDR3: TGTGCCAGCAGCCCCGCCAAACAGAACACTGAAGCTTTCTTT. The V gene is TRBV7-9, the J gene TRBJ1-1; D is uncertain. The CDR3 spans 14 residues. V lost 5 bases to trimming and J lost 1 base, with 11 bases between them. The germline gives CDR1 SEHNR, CDR2 FQNEAQ (reference sequence).

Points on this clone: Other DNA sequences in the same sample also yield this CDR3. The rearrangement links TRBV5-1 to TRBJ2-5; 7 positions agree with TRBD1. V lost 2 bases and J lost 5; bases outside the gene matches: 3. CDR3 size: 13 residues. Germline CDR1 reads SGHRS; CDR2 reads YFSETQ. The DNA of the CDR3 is TGCGCCAGCAGCTTTACAGGGGAGGAGACCCAGTACTTC. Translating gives CASSFTGEETQYF.

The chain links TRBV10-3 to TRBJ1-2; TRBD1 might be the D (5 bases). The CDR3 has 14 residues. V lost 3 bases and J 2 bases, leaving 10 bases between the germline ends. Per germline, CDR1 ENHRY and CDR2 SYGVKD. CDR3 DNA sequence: TGTGCCATCAGTGAACGGTCAGGGAACTATGGCTACACCTTC. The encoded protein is CAISERSGNYGYTF.

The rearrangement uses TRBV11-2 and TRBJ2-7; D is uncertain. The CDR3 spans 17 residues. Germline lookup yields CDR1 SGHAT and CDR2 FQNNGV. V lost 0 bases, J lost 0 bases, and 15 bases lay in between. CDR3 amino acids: CASSLEGKGIYSYEQYF. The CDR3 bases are TGTGCCAGCAGCTTAGAGGGGAAGGGCATTTACTCCTACGAGCAGTACTTC.

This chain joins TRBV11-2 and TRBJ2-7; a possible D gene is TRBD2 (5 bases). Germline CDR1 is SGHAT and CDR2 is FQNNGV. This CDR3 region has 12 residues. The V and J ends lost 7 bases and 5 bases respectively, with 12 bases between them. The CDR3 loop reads CASTRLHNEQYF. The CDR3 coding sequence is TGTGCCAGCACCCGACTACACAACGAGCAGTACTTC.

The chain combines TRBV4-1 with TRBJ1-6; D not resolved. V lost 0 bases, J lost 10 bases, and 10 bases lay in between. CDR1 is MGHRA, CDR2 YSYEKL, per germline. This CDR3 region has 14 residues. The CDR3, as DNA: TGCGCCAGCAGCCAAGAGAAAGGGTCATCACCCCTCCACTTT. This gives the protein CASSQEKGSSPLHF.

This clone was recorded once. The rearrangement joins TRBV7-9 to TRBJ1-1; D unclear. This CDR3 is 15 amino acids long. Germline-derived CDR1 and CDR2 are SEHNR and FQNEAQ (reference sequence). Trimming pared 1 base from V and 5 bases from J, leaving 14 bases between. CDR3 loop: CASSLGAGSGTEAFF. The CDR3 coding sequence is TGTGCCAGCAGCTTAGGAGCGGGGTCTGGGACTGAAGCTTTCTTT.

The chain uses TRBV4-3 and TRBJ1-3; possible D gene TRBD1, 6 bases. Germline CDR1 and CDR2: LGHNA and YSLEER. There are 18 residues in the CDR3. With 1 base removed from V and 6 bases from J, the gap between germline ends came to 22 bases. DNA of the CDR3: TGCGCCAGCAGCCAAGGGCCGCCGACAGGAAAGCCCCTAAACACCATATATTTT. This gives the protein CASSQGPPTGKPLNTIYF.

CDR3 nucleotide sequence: TGTGCCAGCAGCGGGGGGGCGACCACTGAAGCTTTCTTT. This translates into CASSGGATTEAFF. This chain connects TRBV11-2 to TRBJ1-1, with TRBD1 as a possible D gene (6 bases). The CDR3 runs 13 residues. Trimming stripped 5 bases from V and 4 bases from J, with 11 bases between. Germline V gives CDR1 SGHAT, CDR2 FQNNGV.

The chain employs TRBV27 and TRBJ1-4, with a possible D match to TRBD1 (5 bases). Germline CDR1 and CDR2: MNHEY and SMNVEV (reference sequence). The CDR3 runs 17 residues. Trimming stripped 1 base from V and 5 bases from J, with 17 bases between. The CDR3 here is CASSLYRRGLLNEKLFF. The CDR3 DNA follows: TGTGCCAGCAGTTTATACAGGCGGGGGTTGTTAAATGAAAAACTGTTTTTT.

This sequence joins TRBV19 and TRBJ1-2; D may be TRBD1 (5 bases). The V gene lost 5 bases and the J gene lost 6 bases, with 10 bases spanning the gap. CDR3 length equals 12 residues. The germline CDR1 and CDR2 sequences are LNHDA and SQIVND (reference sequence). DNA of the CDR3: TGTGCCAGTAGTCGAAGGGGCGATGGCTACACCTTC. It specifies CASSRRGDGYTF.

CDR3 DNA: TGTGCCAGCAGCCGAGCCGGGACGGCTAATGAAAAACTGTTTTTT. Protein product: CASSRAGTANEKLFF. The chain uses TRBV6-5 and TRBJ1-4; a possible D gene is TRBD1 (5 bases). V lost 6 bases, J lost 3 bases, and 14 bases lay in between. CDR1 and CDR2 (germline): MNHEY, SVGAGI. The CDR3 sequence is 15 residues long.

As DNA, the CDR3 is TGTGCCAGCACGACAGCCCAGAACACCGGGGAGCTGTTTTTT. Translating gives CASTTAQNTGELFF. The rearrangement uses TRBV28 and TRBJ2-2; a possible D gene is TRBD1 (5 bases). This CDR3 spans 14 amino acids. V was trimmed by 7 bases and J by 1 base, leaving 10 bases between them. Germline V gives CDR1 MDHEN, CDR2 SYDVKM.

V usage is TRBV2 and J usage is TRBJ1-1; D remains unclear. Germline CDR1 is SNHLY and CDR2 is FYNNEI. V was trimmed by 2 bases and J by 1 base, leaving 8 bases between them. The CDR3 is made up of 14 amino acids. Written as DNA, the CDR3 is TGTGCCAGCAGTGAATTAAGAGAGAACACTGAAGCTTTCTTT. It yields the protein CASSELRENTEAFF.